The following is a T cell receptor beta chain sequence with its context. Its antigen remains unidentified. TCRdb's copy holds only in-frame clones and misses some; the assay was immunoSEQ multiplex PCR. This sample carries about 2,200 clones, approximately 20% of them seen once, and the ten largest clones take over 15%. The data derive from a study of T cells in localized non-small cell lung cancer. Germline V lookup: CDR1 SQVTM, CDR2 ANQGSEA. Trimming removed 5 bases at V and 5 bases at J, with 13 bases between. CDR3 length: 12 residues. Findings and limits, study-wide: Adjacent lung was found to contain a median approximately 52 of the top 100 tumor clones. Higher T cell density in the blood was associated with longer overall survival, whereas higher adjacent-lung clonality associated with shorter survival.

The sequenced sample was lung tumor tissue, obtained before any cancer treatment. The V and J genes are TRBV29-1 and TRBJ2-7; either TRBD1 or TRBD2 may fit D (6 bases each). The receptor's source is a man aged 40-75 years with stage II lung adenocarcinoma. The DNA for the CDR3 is TGCAGCGTTAAGGGGGGAGAGGACGAGCAGTACTTC. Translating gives CSVKGGEDEQYF.